Shown below are 18 T cell receptor beta chains from a single sample sequenced in a study of blood T cell repertoires in COVID-19. The data were produced by immunoSEQ multiplex PCR, yet TCRdb's version contains in-frame clones alone and is incomplete. The sample records 250,000 to 300,000 clones, 91% being singletons. Material for sequencing was peripheral blood. The receptors originated from a woman in her 30s with COVID-19, enrolled during active disease.

The rearrangement links TRBV12-3 or TRBV12-4 to TRBJ2-7; tentatively, D is TRBD2 (6 bases). Trimming removed 6 bases from V and 1 base from J, with 10 bases in between. The CDR3 has 13 amino acids. This CDR3 reads CASSSGLSYEQYF. The CDR3 region has the DNA TGTGCCAGCAGCTCGGGACTTTCCTACGAGCAGTACTTC.

This chain uses TRBV28 with TRBJ1-2; D is perhaps TRBD1 (6 bases). Germline CDR1 MDHEN, CDR2 SYDVKM. V was shortened by 5 bases and J by 4 bases, with 17 bases between the two germline ends. This CDR3 comprises 15 residues. The CDR3 DNA sequence: TGTGCCAGCAGTCCTGGGGGCGCCGGATTCTATGGCTACACCTTC. It encodes CASSPGGAGFYGYTF.

The CDR3 region is CSASKPTPTEAFF. CDR3 sequence (DNA): TGCAGTGCTAGTAAACCCACTCCCACTGAAGCTTTCTTT. The V and J genes are TRBV20-1 and TRBJ1-1; D is ambiguous. The CDR3 sequence is 13 residues long. V lost 3 bases to trimming and J lost 4 bases, with 12 bases between them. Germline CDR1 reads DFQATT; CDR2 reads SNEGSKA (reference sequence).

The sample holds one count of this clone. This sequence joins TRBV21-1 and TRBJ1-2. TRBV21-1 is a pseudogene locus. CDR3 size: 13 residues. The CDR3 sequence: CASSTRGLYGYTF. In DNA form, the CDR3 reads TGTGCCAGCAGCACCAGAGGGCTGTATGGCTACACCTTC.

V gene TRBV28 combines with J gene TRBJ1-1; 7 nucleotides agree with TRBD1. J was trimmed by 1 base and V by 5 bases; bases with no gene match: 16. Germline loops: CDR1 MDHEN, CDR2 SYDVKM. This CDR3 spans 18 amino acids. The CDR3 loop reads CASSTGVTGDFENTEAFF. DNA of the CDR3: TGTGCCAGCAGTACCGGGGTTACAGGGGATTTTGAGAACACTGAAGCTTTCTTT.

This clone was detected only a few times. The chain uses TRBV10-1 and TRBJ2-7; 8 bases map to TRBD1. V shed 2 bases, J shed 2 bases, and the junction held 2 bases outside the gene matches. From germline, CDR1 is WNHNN and CDR2 SYGVQD (reference sequence). There are 14 residues in the CDR3. The CDR3 sequence is CASSEGQGPYEQYF. The DNA for the CDR3 is TGCGCCAGCAGTGAGGGACAGGGACCCTACGAGCAGTACTTC.

The V gene is TRBV9, the J gene TRBJ2-2, with D maybe TRBD2 (5 bases). The CDR3 runs 16 residues. V was cut by 4 bases and J by 5 bases, with 18 bases left in between. Germline loops: CDR1 SGDLS, CDR2 YYNGEE. The CDR3 region has the DNA TGTGCCAGCAGCCAAGTGGACTGGCTAGGGACCGGGGAGCTGTTTTTT. Its translation: CASSQVDWLGTGELFF.

The chain joins TRBV7-9 to TRBJ2-2; no firm D call. The length of the CDR3 is 15 residues. The germline CDR1 and CDR2 sequences are SEHNR and FQNEAQ (reference sequence). Trimming shortened V by 1 base and J by 0 bases, and 6 bases separated the two germline ends. CDR3 residues: CASSLGAANTGELFF. The DNA of the CDR3 is TGTGCCAGCAGCTTAGGCGCTGCGAACACCGGGGAGCTGTTTTTT.

The chain uses TRBV5-4 and TRBJ2-2; 9 bases map to TRBD1. CDR3 length: 20 residues. Germline V gene sequence: CDR1 SGHNT, CDR2 YYREEE (reference sequence). With 3 bases clipped from V and 0 bases from J, the junction kept 15 bases outside the gene matches. The CDR3 region is CASSSPAGQGKNANTGELFF. In nucleotides, the CDR3 is TGTGCCAGCAGCTCCCCGGCTGGACAGGGGAAGAACGCGAACACCGGGGAGCTGTTTTTT.

This rearrangement joins TRBV4-1 to TRBJ1-6; possibly TRBD1 for D (6 bases). Looked up from germline, CDR1 is MGHRA and CDR2 is YSYEKL. The CDR3 is 17 residues long. Between the trimmed V and J ends, which lost 0 bases and 2 bases, there was a span of 11 bases. CDR3: CASSQDQGSAYNSPLHF. The CDR3, as DNA: TGCGCCAGCAGCCAAGATCAGGGGAGCGCCTATAATTCACCCCTCCACTTT.

This clone occurred many times. The V call is TRBV7-9, the J call TRBJ2-7, with 11 bases lining up with TRBD2. The junction had 4 bases not matched to a gene; V was cut back by 1 base and J by 11 bases. Germline CDR1 and CDR2: SEHNR and FQNEAQ (reference sequence). The CDR3 consists of 13 residues. In nucleotides, the CDR3 is TGTGCCAGCAGCTTAGAATCGGGACTAGCGGAGTACTTC. This sequence encodes CASSLESGLAEYF.

The chain recombines TRBV5-1 with TRBJ1-1, with TRBD1 identical over 7 bases. The germline V gene encodes CDR1 SGHRS and CDR2 YFSETQ. The CDR3 is 14 residues long. J gave up 1 base and V 4 bases, and 4 bases lay outside the gene matches. The chain's CDR3 is CASSRRQGNTEAFF. DNA for the CDR3: TGCGCCAGCAGCAGGAGACAGGGGAACACTGAAGCTTTCTTT. Looking up the rest from reference TRBV5-1 and TRBJ1-1 gives the full variable domain: KAGVTQTPRYLIKTRGQQVTLSCSPISGHRSVSWYQQTPGQGLQFLFEYFSETQRNKGNFPGRFSGRQFSNSRSEMNVSTLELGDSALYLCASSRRQGNTEAFFGQGTRLTVV.

V usage is TRBV9 and J usage is TRBJ1-2; 9 nucleotides match TRBD1. Trimming at V came to 4 bases and at J to 8 bases, leaving 9 bases not matched to a gene. CDR1 SGDLS and CDR2 YYNGEE come from the germline V gene. The CDR3 runs to 14 residues. The chain's CDR3 is CASSLRTGDGGYTF. In DNA form, the CDR3 reads TGTGCCAGCAGCCTTCGGACAGGGGACGGCGGCTACACCTTC. Based on the CDR3 plus reference TRBV9 and TRBJ1-2, the full variable domain is DSGVTQTPKHLITATGQRVTLRCSPRSGDLSVYWYQQSLDQGLQFLIQYYNGEERAKGNILERFSAQQFPDLHSELNLSSLELGDSALYFCASSLRTGDGGYTFGSGTRLTVV.

This rearrangement joins TRBV7-9 to TRBJ2-1; TRBD1 aligns across 9 bases. The V gene end was trimmed by 4 bases and the J gene end by 0 bases; junction bases not matched to a gene: 4. Germline V gene sequence: CDR1 SEHNR, CDR2 FQNEAQ (reference sequence). The CDR3 totals 16 residues. DNA for the CDR3: TGTGCCAGCAGCTCCGGGACAGGGAGCTCCTACAATGAGCAGTTCTTC. Translated, it gives CASSSGTGSSYNEQFF.

The chain links TRBV19 to TRBJ2-2, with TRBD1 identical over 9 bases. The CDR3 is 15 residues long. V shed 5 bases and J 5 bases; nucleotides not matched to a gene: 6. Germline V gene lookup returns CDR1 LNHDA and CDR2 SQIVND (reference sequence). The CDR3 DNA sequence: TGTGCCAGTAGTCGGGGGACAGGGAGGACCGGGGAGCTGTTTTTT. Amino acid sequence: CASSRGTGRTGELFF.

There are a few counts of this clone. The genes are TRBV11-2 and TRBJ2-7; maybe TRBD1 (6 bases). CDR1 is SGHAT, CDR2 FQNNGV, per germline. CDR3 size: 17 residues. V was clipped by 3 bases and J by 4 bases, with 22 bases between them. In DNA, the CDR3 is TGTGCCAGCAGCTTGCCTTTTCCAGGGGCGGAGAGGTACGAGCAGTACTTC. It codes for CASSLPFPGAERYEQYF.

This chain links TRBV5-4 with TRBJ2-1, with D possibly being TRBD1 (6 bases). V dropped 2 bases and J dropped 0 bases, with 12 bases sitting between them. The germline V gene has CDR1 SGHNT and CDR2 YYREEE (reference sequence). The CDR3 spans 16 residues. The CDR3 nucleotides read TGTGCCAGCAGCTTCTTGGGGACAAACTCCTACAATGAGCAGTTCTTC. This sequence encodes CASSFLGTNSYNEQFF.

V and J are TRBV12-5 and TRBJ1-5, with a weak D call TRBD1 (6 bases). V lost 3 bases to trimming and J lost 4 bases, with 25 bases between them. The CDR3 spans 19 residues. Germline CDR1 LGHNT, CDR2 FRNRAP. This CDR3 is CASGLSARGLTPLNQPQHF. CDR3 in DNA: TGTGCTAGTGGTTTATCCGCCAGGGGTCTTACCCCATTAAATCAGCCCCAGCATTTT. Complete variable domain (other parts from reference TRBV12-5 and TRBJ1-5): DARVTQTPRHKVTEMGQEVTMRCQPILGHNTVFWYRQTMMQGLELLAYFRNRAPLDDSGMPKDRFSAEMPDATLATLKIQPSEPRDSAVYFCASGLSARGLTPLNQPQHFGDGTRLSIL.